This T cell receptor beta chain derives from a study of control samples from healthy donors and cancer patients. Generated by immunoSEQ multiplex PCR, the TCRdb table keeps only in-frame clones and is missing some. The data hold roughly 8,500 clones, with roughly nine tenths observed a single time. The V end lost 3 bases, the J end lost 3 bases, and 11 bases lay between the germline ends. This CDR3 spans 14 amino acids. Germline V gene lookup returns CDR1 MNHNS and CDR2 SASEGT. Sequenced sample: PBMCs. The clonotype was recovered from a man aged 55 to 70 with colorectal cancer. This rearrangement joins TRBV6-1 to TRBJ1-2; D unresolved. CDR3 region: CASSESRPDYGYTF. The DNA for the CDR3 is TGTGCCAGCAGTGAGTCCAGACCGGACTATGGCTACACCTTC.